This T cell receptor beta chain comes out of a study of STAT5B mutations in CD4+ large granular lymphocyte leukemia. The wider study: Among healthy donors, a particular HLA allele went with more CDR3 'QG' motifs.

Repertoires were generated with immunoSEQ multiplex PCR, while TCRdb's copy carries only in-frame clones and drops some. The sample has fewer than 45,000 clones, approximately 80% seen once; the top ten hold about 3.6%. The CDR3 runs to 8 residues. The V and J ends lost 11 bases and 7 bases respectively, with 5 bases between them. Germline loops: CDR1 ENHRY, CDR2 SYGVKD. Sequencing was done on a sample of CD4+ T cells from blood buffy coats. The chain has TRBV10-3 and TRBJ1-2; no clear D. This receptor was obtained from a human donor in good health. CDR3 amino acids: CAAGGYTF. CDR3 bases: TGTGCCGCCGGTGGCTACACCTTC.